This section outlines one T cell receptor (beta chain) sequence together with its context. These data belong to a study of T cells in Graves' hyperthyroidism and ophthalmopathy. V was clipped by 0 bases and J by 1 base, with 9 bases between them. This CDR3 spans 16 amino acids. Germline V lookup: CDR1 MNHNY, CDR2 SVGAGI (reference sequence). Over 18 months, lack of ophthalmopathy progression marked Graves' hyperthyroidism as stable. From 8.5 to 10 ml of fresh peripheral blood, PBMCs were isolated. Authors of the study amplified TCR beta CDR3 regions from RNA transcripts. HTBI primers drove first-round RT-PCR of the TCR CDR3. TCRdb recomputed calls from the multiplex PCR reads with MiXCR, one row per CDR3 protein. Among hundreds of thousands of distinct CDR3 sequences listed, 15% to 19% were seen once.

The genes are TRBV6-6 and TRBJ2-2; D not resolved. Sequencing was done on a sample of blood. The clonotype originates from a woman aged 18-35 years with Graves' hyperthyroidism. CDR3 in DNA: TGTGCCAGCAGTTACTCCTGGGAATTGAACACCGGGGAGCTGTTTTTT. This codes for CASSYSWELNTGELFF.